These T cell receptor beta chains were read from a single sample in a study of long-term antiretroviral therapy in people with HIV. Libraries were prepared by immunoSEQ multiplex PCR; TCRdb keeps only in-frame clonotypes and omits some of them. Here the sample spans around 28,000 clones, approximately 88% being singletons. This specimen was unsorted PBMCs, taken almost 2.9 years after starting antiretroviral therapy. The receptors were gathered from a man between 25 and 39 years old with HIV. CDR3s include the opening cysteine and the closing phenylalanine or tryptophan. D genes are given only for firm matches. The size entry is marked missing in some rows and otherwise reads once, few, many or a size class.

d_gene: TRBD1
j_gene: TRBJ2-7
v_gene: TRBV27
abundance: NA
len: 15
CDR3aa: CASGPGQFFSYEQYF
CDR3nt: TGTGCCAGCGGGCCGGGACAGTTTTTCTCCTACGAGCAGTACTTC

d_gene: NA
j_gene: TRBJ1-1
v_gene: TRBV20-1
abundance: NA
len: 11
CDR3aa: CSATVLFEAFF
CDR3nt: TGCAGTGCTACGGTCTTGTTTGAAGCTTTCTTT

d_gene: NA
j_gene: TRBJ1-4
v_gene: TRBV6-6
abundance: NA
len: 11
CDR3aa: CASTDSRTTFF
CDR3nt: TGTGCCAGCACCGACAGCAGGACTACGTTTTTT

d_gene: TRBD2
j_gene: TRBJ2-1
v_gene: TRBV9
abundance: NA
len: 16
CDR3aa: CASSVEPLGLGSEQFF
CDR3nt: TGTGCCAGCAGCGTAGAGCCGCTTGGACTAGGAAGTGAGCAGTTCTTC

d_gene: NA
j_gene: TRBJ1-1
v_gene: TRBV29-1
abundance: NA
len: 12
CDR3aa: CSVTRASSPAFF
CDR3nt: TGCAGCGTCACCCGGGCCTCATCTCCCGCTTTCTTT

d_gene: NA
j_gene: TRBJ2-7
v_gene: TRBV13
abundance: NA
len: 14
CDR3aa: CASSFKQPFAEQYF
CDR3nt: TGTGCCAGCAGCTTTAAGCAACCGTTCGCCGAGCAGTACTTC

d_gene: NA
j_gene: TRBJ1-1
v_gene: TRBV6-6
abundance: NA
len: 16
CDR3aa: CASSFYFGQMNTEAFF
CDR3nt: TGTGCCAGCAGTTTCTACTTCGGGCAGATGAACACTGAAGCTTTCTTT

d_gene: TRBD2
j_gene: TRBJ2-2
v_gene: TRBV10-2
abundance: NA
len: 15
CDR3aa: CASSPSGGAAGELFF
CDR3nt: TGCGCCAGCAGTCCCAGCGGGGGGGCCGCCGGGGAGCTGTTTTTT

d_gene: NA
j_gene: TRBJ2-1
v_gene: TRBV5-1
abundance: NA
len: 16
CDR3aa: CASSGSGGRGLDEQFF
CDR3nt: TGCGCCAGCAGCGGGTCAGGGGGTAGGGGACTTGATGAGCAGTTCTTC

d_gene: NA
j_gene: TRBJ1-3
v_gene: TRBV9
abundance: NA
len: 15
CDR3aa: CASSVGGVSGNTIYF
CDR3nt: TGTGCCAGCAGCGTTGGGGGGGTCTCTGGAAACACCATATATTTT

d_gene: TRBD1
j_gene: TRBJ1-4
v_gene: TRBV28
abundance: NA
len: 14
CDR3aa: CASSQQGANEKLFF
CDR3nt: TGTGCCAGCAGTCAACAGGGGGCTAATGAAAAACTGTTTTTT

d_gene: NA
j_gene: TRBJ2-2
v_gene: TRBV9
abundance: once
len: 17
CDR3aa: CASSVVRGGADTGELFF
CDR3nt: TGTGCCAGCAGCGTAGTAAGAGGGGGGGCCGACACCGGGGAGCTGTTTTTT

d_gene: TRBD2
j_gene: TRBJ2-3
v_gene: TRBV5-5
abundance: NA
len: 16
CDR3aa: CASSQLAGVVTDTQYF
CDR3nt: TGTGCCAGCAGCCAGCTAGCGGGAGTAGTAACAGATACGCAGTATTTT

d_gene: NA
j_gene: TRBJ2-7
v_gene: TRBV5-1
abundance: NA
len: 11
CDR3aa: CASSRGYEQYF
CDR3nt: TGCGCCAGCAGCCGAGGGTACGAGCAGTACTTC

d_gene: NA
j_gene: TRBJ2-1
v_gene: TRBV10-3
abundance: large
len: 11
CDR3aa: CAISSGNEQFF
CDR3nt: TGTGCCATCAGCAGCGGCAATGAGCAGTTCTTC

d_gene: TRBD1
j_gene: TRBJ2-1
v_gene: TRBV5-1
abundance: few
len: 11
CDR3aa: CASSLGQEQFF
CDR3nt: TGCGCCAGCAGCCTGGGACAGGAGCAGTTCTTC

d_gene: NA
j_gene: TRBJ1-5
v_gene: TRBV10-2
abundance: once
len: 14
CDR3aa: CASSESGINQPQHF
CDR3nt: TGCGCCAGCAGTGAGTCGGGAATTAATCAGCCCCAGCATTTT

d_gene: NA
j_gene: TRBJ2-1
v_gene: TRBV7-9
abundance: NA
len: 15
CDR3aa: CASSLSGGSYNEQFF
CDR3nt: TGTGCCAGCAGCTTATCAGGCGGATCCTACAATGAGCAGTTCTTC

d_gene: NA
j_gene: TRBJ1-4
v_gene: TRBV28
abundance: hyperexpanded
len: 13
CDR3aa: CASGGWNNEKLFF
CDR3nt: TGTGCCAGCGGCGGGTGGAACAATGAAAAACTGTTTTTT

d_gene: NA
j_gene: TRBJ2-7
v_gene: TRBV21-1
abundance: NA
len: 18
CDR3aa: CASSKKKVGQGLRFEQYF
CDR3nt: TGTGCCAGCAGCAAAAAAAAGGTGGGACAGGGCTTGCGGTTCGAGCAGTACTTC

d_gene: NA
j_gene: TRBJ2-5
v_gene: TRBV7-3
abundance: few
len: 13
CDR3aa: CASSLWGQETQYF
CDR3nt: TGTGCCAGCAGCTTATGGGGACAAGAGACCCAGTACTTC

d_gene: TRBD2
j_gene: TRBJ2-7
v_gene: TRBV2
abundance: NA
len: 15
CDR3aa: CASSGQRGGSYEQYF
CDR3nt: TGTGCCAGCAGTGGTCAGCGGGGGGGTTCCTACGAGCAGTACTTC

d_gene: NA
j_gene: TRBJ2-7
v_gene: TRBV10-1
abundance: NA
len: 14
CDR3aa: CASLNALAIHEQYF
CDR3nt: TGTGCCAGCCTAAACGCGCTAGCGATCCACGAGCAGTACTTC

d_gene: TRBD1
j_gene: TRBJ1-2
v_gene: TRBV19
abundance: few
len: 14
CDR3aa: CASSPTGDSNGYTF
CDR3nt: TGTGCCAGTAGTCCAACGGGGGACAGTAACGGCTACACCTTC

d_gene: NA
j_gene: TRBJ2-7
v_gene: TRBV7-2
abundance: few
len: 14
CDR3aa: CASSPGPSPYEQYF
CDR3nt: TGTGCCAGCAGCCCGGGACCTAGCCCCTACGAGCAGTACTTC

d_gene: NA
j_gene: TRBJ2-5
v_gene: TRBV28
abundance: NA
len: 12
CDR3aa: CASSSVRETQYF
CDR3nt: TGTGCCAGCAGTTCGGTTCGGGAGACCCAGTACTTC

d_gene: NA
j_gene: TRBJ1-2
v_gene: TRBV19
abundance: NA
len: 13
CDR3aa: CASSENRQGGYTF
CDR3nt: TGTGCCAGTAGTGAAAACCGTCAGGGTGGCTACACCTTC

d_gene: TRBD2
j_gene: TRBJ2-3
v_gene: TRBV7-2
abundance: NA
len: 18
CDR3aa: CASSLSIPGLAGGDTQYF
CDR3nt: TGTGCCAGCAGCTTATCTATTCCGGGACTAGCGGGGGGGGATACGCAGTATTTT

d_gene: TRBD1
j_gene: TRBJ1-6
v_gene: TRBV5-6
abundance: NA
len: 15
CDR3aa: CASSLSGQGASPLHF
CDR3nt: TGTGCCAGCAGCTTGTCGGGGCAGGGGGCTTCACCCCTCCACTTT